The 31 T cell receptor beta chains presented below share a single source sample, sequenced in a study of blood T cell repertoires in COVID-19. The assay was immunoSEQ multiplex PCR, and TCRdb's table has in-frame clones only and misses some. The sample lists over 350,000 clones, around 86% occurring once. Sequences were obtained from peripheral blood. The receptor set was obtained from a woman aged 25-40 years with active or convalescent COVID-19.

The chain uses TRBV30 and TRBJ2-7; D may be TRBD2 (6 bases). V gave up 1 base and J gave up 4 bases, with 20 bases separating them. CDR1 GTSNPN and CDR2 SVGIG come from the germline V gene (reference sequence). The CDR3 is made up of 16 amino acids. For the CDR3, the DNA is TGTGCCTGGAGTGATCTTACGGGACTCAAAATATACGAGCAGTACTTC. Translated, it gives CAWSDLTGLKIYEQYF.

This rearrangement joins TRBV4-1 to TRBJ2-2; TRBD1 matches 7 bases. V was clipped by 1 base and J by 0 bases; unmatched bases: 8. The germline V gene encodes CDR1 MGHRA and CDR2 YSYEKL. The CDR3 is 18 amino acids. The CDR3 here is CASSQVVGDRTNTGELFF. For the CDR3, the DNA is TGCGCCAGCAGCCAAGTGGTGGGGGACAGAACGAACACCGGGGAGCTGTTTTTT.

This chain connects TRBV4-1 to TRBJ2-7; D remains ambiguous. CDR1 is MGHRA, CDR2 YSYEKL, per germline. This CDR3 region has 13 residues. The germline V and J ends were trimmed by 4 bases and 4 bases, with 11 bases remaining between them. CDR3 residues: CASSLGGEYEQYF. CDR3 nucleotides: TGCGCCAGCAGCCTCGGTGGAGAATACGAGCAGTACTTC.

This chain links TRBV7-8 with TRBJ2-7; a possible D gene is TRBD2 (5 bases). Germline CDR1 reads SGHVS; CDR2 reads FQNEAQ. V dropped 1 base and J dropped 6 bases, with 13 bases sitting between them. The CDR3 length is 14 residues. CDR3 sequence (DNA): TGTGCCAGCAGCTTAGAGGTCGGGATCAGCGAGCAGTACTTC. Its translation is CASSLEVGISEQYF.

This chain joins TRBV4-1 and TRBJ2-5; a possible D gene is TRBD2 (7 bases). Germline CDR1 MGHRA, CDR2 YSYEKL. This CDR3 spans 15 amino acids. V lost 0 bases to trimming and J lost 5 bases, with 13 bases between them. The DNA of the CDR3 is TGCGCCAGCAGCCAAGAGGGGGGGCCATTGGAGACCCAGTACTTC. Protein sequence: CASSQEGGPLETQYF.

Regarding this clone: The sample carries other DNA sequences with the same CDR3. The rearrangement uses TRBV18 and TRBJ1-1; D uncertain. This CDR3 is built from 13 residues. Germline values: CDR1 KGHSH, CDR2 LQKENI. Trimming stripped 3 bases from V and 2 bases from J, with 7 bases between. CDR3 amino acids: CASSPDSNTEAFF. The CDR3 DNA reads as TGTGCCAGCTCACCCGACTCAAACACTGAAGCTTTCTTT.

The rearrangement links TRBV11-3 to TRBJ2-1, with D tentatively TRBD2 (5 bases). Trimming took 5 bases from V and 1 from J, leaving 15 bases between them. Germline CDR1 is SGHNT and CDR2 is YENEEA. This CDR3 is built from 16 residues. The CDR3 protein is CASSPERGGSYNEQFF. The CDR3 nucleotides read TGTGCCAGCAGCCCAGAACGGGGTGGATCCTACAATGAGCAGTTCTTC.

The DNA for the CDR3 is TGTGCCAGCAGCCCTGGACCTTCAAGGGGCTCTAATGAAAAACTGTTTTTT. As protein: CASSPGPSRGSNEKLFF. V gene TRBV5-8 combines with J gene TRBJ1-4; D perhaps matches TRBD1 (5 bases). This CDR3 has 17 amino acids. Germline CDR1 and CDR2: SGHTS and YDEGEE. Trimming removed 4 bases at V and 3 bases at J, with 19 bases between.

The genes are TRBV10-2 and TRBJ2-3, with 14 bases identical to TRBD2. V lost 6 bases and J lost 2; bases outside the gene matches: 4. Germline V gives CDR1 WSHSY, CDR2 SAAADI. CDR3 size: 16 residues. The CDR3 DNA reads TGCGCCAGCAGCCCGGGACTAGCGGGGGACACAGATACGCAGTATTTT. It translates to CASSPGLAGDTDTQYF.

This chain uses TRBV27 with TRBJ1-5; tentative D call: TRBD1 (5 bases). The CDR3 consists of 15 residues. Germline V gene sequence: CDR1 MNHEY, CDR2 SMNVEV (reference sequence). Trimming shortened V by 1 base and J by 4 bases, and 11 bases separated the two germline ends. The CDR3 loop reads CASSLYSTANQPQHF. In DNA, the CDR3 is TGTGCCAGCAGTTTATACTCGACAGCGAATCAGCCCCAGCATTTT.

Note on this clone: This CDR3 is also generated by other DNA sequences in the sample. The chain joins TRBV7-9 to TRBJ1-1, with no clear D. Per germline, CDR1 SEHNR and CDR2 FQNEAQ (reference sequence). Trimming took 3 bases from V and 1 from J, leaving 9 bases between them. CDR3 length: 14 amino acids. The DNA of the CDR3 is TGTGCCAGCAGCTTGGGCACATCGAACACTGAAGCTTTCTTT. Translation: CASSLGTSNTEAFF.

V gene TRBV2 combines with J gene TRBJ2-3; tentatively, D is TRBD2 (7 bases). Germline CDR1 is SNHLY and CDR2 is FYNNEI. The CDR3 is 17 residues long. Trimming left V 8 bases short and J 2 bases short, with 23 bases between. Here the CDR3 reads CASGNLGGDLNTDTQYF. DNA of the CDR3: TGTGCCAGCGGGAATTTAGGGGGGGATCTAAACACAGATACGCAGTATTTT.

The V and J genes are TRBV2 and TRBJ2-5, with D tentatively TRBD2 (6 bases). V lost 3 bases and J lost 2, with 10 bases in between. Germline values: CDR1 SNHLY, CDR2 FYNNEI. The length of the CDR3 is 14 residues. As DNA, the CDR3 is TGTGCCAGCAGTGACGGCGGGATACAAGAGACCCAGTACTTC. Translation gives CASSDGGIQETQYF.

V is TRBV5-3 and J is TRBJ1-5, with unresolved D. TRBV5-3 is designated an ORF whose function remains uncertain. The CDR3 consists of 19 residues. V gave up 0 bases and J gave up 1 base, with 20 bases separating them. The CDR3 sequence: CARSLAAVSDTGSNQPQHF. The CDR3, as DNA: TGTGCCAGAAGCTTGGCTGCGGTATCCGATACGGGAAGCAATCAGCCCCAGCATTTT.

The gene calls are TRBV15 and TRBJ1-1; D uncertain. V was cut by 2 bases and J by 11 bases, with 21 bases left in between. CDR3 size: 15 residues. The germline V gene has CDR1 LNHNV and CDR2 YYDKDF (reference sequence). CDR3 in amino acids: CATSRRLDGRSGAFF. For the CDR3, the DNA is TGTGCCACCAGCAGACGACTAGATGGGCGTTCGGGGGCTTTCTTT.

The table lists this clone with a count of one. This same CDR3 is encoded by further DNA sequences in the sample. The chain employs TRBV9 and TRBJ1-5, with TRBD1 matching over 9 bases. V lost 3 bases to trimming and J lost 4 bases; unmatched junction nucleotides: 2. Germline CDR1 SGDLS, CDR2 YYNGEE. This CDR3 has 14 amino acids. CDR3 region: CASSAGTGNQPQHF. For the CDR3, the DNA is TGTGCCAGCAGCGCCGGGACAGGGAATCAGCCCCAGCATTTT.

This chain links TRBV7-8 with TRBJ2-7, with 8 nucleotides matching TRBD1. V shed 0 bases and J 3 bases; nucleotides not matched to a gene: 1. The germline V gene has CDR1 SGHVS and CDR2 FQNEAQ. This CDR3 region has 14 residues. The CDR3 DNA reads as TGTGCCAGCAGCTTAGCGGGACAGGACTACGAGCAGTACTTC. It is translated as CASSLAGQDYEQYF.

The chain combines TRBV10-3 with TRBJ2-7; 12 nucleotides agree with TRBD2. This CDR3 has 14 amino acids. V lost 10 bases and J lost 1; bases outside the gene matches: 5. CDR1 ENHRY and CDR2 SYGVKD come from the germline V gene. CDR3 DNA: TGTGCCACCACCGGGACTAGCGGGTCCTACGAGCAGTACTTC. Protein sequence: CATTGTSGSYEQYF.

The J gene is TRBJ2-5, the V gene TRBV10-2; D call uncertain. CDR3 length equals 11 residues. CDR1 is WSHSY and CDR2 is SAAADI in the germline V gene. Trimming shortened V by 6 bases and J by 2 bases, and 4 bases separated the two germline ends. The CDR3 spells CASRQQETQYF. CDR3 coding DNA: TGCGCCAGCAGACAGCAAGAGACCCAGTACTTC.

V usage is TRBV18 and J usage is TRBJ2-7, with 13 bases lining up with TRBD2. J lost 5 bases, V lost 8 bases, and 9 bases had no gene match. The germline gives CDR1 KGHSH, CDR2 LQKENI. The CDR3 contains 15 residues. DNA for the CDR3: TGTGCCAGCGCAGAGGGACTAGCGGGAATCGACGAGCAGTACTTC. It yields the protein CASAEGLAGIDEQYF.

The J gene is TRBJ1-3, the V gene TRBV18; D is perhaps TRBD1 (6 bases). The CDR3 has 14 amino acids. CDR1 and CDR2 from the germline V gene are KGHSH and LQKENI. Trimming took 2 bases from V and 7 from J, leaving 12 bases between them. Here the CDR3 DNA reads TGTGCCAGCTCACCAAACGTGCAGGGGAACACCATATATTTT. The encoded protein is CASSPNVQGNTIYF.

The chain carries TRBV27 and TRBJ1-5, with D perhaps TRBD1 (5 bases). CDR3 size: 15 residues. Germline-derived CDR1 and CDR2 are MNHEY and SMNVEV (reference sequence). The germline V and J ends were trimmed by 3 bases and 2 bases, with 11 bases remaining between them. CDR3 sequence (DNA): TGTGCCAGCAGTTTCGCCGGGGGTGGCAATCAGCCCCAGCATTTT. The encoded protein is CASSFAGGGNQPQHF.

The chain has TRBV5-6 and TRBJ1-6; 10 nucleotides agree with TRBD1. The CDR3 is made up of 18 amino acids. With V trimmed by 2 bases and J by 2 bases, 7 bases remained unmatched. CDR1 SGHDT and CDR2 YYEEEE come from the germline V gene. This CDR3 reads CASSLKTGGSTYNSPLHF. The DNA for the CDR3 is TGTGCCAGCAGCTTAAAGACAGGGGGCTCTACCTATAATTCACCCCTCCACTTT. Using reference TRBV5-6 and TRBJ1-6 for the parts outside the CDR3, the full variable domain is DAGVTQSPTHLIKTRGQQVTLRCSPKSGHDTVSWYQQALGQGPQFIFQYYEEEERQRGNFPDRFSGHQFPNYSSELNVNALLLGDSALYLCASSLKTGGSTYNSPLHFGNGTRLTVT.

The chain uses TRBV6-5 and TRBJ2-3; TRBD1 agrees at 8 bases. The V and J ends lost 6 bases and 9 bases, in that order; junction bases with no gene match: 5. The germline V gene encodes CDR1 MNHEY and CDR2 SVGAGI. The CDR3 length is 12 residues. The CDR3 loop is CASRATGDTQYF. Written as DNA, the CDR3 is TGTGCCAGCAGGGCGACAGGGGACACGCAGTATTTT.

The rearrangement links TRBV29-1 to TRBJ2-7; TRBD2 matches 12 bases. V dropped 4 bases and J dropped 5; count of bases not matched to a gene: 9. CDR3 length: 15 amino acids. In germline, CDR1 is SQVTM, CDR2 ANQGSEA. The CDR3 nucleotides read TGCAGCGTTGCTAGCGGGAGGGCCAATGACCACGAGCAGTACTTC. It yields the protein CSVASGRANDHEQYF.

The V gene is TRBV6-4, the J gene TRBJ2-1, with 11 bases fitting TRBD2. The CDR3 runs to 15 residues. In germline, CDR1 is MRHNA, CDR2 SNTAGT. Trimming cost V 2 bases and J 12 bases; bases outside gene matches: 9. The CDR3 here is CASSDGTSGSCVQFF. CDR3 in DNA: TGTGCCAGCAGTGACGGAACTAGCGGGAGTTGTGTGCAGTTCTTC.

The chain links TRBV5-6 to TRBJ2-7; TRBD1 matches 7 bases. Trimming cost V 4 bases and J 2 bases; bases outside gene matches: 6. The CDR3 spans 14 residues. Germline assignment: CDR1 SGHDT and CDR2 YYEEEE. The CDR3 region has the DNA TGTGCCAGCAGCAACAGGGGTCTAGCCTACGAGCAGTACTTC. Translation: CASSNRGLAYEQYF.

The CDR3 is CAWSVSRGMGETQYF. The CDR3 region has the DNA TGTGCCTGGAGTGTTTCCAGGGGGATGGGAGAGACCCAGTACTTC. The chain combines TRBV30 with TRBJ2-5, with 7 bases aligning to TRBD1. Per germline, CDR1 GTSNPN and CDR2 SVGIG (reference sequence). The CDR3 totals 15 residues. V lost 0 bases, J lost 4 bases, and 8 bases stayed unmatched.

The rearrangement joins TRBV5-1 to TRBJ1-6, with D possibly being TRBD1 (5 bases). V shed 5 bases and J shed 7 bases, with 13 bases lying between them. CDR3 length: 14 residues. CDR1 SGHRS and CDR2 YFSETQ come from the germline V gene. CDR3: CASRDGGVNSPLHF. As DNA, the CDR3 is TGCGCCAGCAGGGATGGAGGGGTCAATTCACCCCTCCACTTT.

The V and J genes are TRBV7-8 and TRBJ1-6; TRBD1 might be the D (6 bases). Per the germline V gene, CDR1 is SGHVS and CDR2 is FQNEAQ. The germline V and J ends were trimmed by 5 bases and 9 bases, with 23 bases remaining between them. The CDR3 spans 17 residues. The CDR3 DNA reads TGTGCCAGCAGCCCAGCGGCTCGGGGGGCGAACGGTTCACCCCTCCACTTT. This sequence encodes CASSPAARGANGSPLHF.

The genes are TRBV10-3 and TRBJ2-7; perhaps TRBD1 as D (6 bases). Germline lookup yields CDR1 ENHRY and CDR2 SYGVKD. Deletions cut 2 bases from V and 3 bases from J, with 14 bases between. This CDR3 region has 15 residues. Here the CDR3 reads CAISEEGGDNYEQYF. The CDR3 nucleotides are TGTGCCATCAGTGAGGAAGGTGGGGACAACTACGAGCAGTACTTC.